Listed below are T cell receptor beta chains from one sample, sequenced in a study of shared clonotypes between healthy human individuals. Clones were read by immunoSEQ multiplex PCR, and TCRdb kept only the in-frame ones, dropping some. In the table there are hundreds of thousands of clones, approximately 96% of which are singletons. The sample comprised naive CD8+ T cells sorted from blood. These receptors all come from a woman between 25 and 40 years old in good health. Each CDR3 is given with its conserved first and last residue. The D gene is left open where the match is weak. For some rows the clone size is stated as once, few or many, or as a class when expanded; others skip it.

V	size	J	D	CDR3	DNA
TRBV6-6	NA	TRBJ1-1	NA	CASSLPTGNTEAFF	TGTGCCAGCAGTTTACCAACAGGGAACACTGAAGCTTTCTTT
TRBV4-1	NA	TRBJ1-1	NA	CASSQDYGKPNTEAFF	TGCGCCAGCAGCCAAGACTACGGGAAACCGAACACTGAAGCTTTCTTT
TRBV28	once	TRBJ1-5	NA	CASWRRGSQPQHF	TGTGCCAGCTGGCGAAGGGGAAGTCAGCCCCAGCACTTT
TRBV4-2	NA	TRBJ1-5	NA	CASSQDIQGSEPQHF	TGTGCCAGCAGCCAAGATATCCAGGGCAGCGAGCCCCAGCATTTT
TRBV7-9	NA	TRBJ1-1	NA	CASSLGSEAFF	TGTGCCAGCAGCTTGGGGTCCGAAGCTTTCTTT
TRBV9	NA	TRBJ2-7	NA	CASSPRTPEGEQYF	TGTGCCAGCAGCCCCCGGACGCCGGAGGGGGAGCAGTACTTC
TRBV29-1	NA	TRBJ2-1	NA	CSVETDYNEQFF	TGCAGCGTTGAAACCGATTACAATGAGCAGTTCTTC
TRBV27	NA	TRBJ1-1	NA	CASSSISGAGRVNTEAFF	TGTGCCAGCAGTTCGATATCGGGGGCCGGGAGGGTGAACACTGAAGCTTTCTTT
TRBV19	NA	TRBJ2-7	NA	CASSLRGAYEQYF	TGTGCCAGTAGCCTTCGGGGGGCTTACGAGCAGTACTTC
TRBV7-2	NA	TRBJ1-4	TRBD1	CASSLEAGGKLFF	TGTGCCAGCAGCTTAGAGGCAGGGGGGAAACTGTTTTTT
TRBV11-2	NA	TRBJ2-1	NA	CASSFPFGSSYNEQFF	TGTGCCAGCAGCTTCCCGTTTGGCAGCTCCTACAATGAGCAGTTCTTC
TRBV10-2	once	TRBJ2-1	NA	CASRIGPRVLAYNEQFF	TGCGCCAGCAGAATCGGACCCAGGGTCTTAGCCTACAATGAGCAGTTCTTC
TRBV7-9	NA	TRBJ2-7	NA	CASSLSHYEQYF	TGTGCCAGCAGCTTATCGCACTACGAGCAGTACTTC
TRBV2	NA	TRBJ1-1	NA	CASSGGGSNTEAFF	TGTGCCAGCAGTGGAGGAGGATCGAACACTGAAGCTTTCTTT
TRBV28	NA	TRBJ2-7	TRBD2	CASSLDTGLAYEQYF	TGTGCCAGCAGTTTGGACACGGGACTAGCCTACGAGCAGTACTTC
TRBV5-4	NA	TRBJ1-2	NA	CASSLAGADGYTF	TGTGCCAGCAGCTTGGCAGGGGCCGATGGCTACACCTTC
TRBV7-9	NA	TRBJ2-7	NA	CASSFNSGGEQYF	TGTGCCAGCAGCTTCAACAGTGGGGGGGAGCAGTACTTC
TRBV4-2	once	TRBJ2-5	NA	CASSQPPGDQETQYF	TGTGCCAGCAGCCAGCCCCCCGGGGACCAAGAGACCCAGTACTTC
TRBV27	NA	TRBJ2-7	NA	CASSLTGAVYEQYF	TGTGCCAGCAGTTTAACGGGGGCGGTTTACGAGCAGTACTTC
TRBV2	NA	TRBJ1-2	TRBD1	CASSVGTVYYGYTF	TGTGCCAGCAGTGTGGGGACAGTCTACTATGGCTACACCTTC
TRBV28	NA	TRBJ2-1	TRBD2	CASRNSGIHSYNEQFF	TGTGCCAGCAGAAATAGCGGGATTCACTCCTACAATGAGCAGTTCTTC
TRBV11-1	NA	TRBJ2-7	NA	CASSLGLGAYEQYF	TGTGCCAGCAGCTTAGGGCTAGGAGCCTACGAGCAGTACTTC
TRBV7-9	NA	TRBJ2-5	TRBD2	CASSQSGRRETQYF	TGTGCCAGCAGCCAAAGCGGGAGACGGGAGACCCAGTACTTC
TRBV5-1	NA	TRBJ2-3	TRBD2	CASSYGLAGVWDTQYF	TGCGCCAGCAGCTACGGACTAGCGGGAGTCTGGGATACGCAGTATTTT
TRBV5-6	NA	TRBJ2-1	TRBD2	CASSFGTSDYINEQFF	TGTGCCAGCAGCTTTGGGACTAGCGACTATATCAATGAGCAGTTCTTC
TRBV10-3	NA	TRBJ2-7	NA	CAISESKASTYEQYF	TGTGCCATCAGTGAGTCGAAAGCGTCTACCTACGAGCAGTACTTC
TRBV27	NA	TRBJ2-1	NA	CASGLGSYNEQFF	TGTGCCAGCGGGTTGGGATCCTACAATGAGCAGTTCTTC
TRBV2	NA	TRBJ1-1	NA	CASSDGMNTEAFF	TGTGCCAGTTCGGACGGCATGAACACTGAAGCTTTCTTT
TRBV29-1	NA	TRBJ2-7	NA	CSVVAGLTYEQYF	TGCAGCGTTGTGGCAGGACTCACCTACGAGCAGTACTTC
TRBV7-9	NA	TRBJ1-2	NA	CASSLIAGYGYTF	TGTGCCAGCAGCCTCATTGCAGGCTATGGCTACACCTTC
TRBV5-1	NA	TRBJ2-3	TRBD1	CARIKQGANADTQYF	TGCGCCAGGATCAAACAGGGGGCGAACGCAGATACGCAGTATTTT
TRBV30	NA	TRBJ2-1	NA	CAWSVSSGFEQFF	TGTGCCTGGAGTGTATCCTCGGGTTTTGAGCAGTTCTTC
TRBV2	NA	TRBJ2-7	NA	CASSLSYEQYF	TGTGCCAGCAGCCTTTCCTACGAGCAGTACTTC
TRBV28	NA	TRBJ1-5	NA	CASTKRGVYSNQPQHF	TGTGCCAGCACCAAGCGGGGGGTTTATAGCAATCAGCCCCAGCATTTT
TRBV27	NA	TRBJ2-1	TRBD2	CASSSSGRFHNEQFF	TGTGCCAGCAGTTCCAGCGGGAGATTCCACAATGAGCAGTTCTTC
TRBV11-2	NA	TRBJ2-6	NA	CASSLDYSGANVLTF	TGTGCCAGCAGCTTAGATTACTCTGGGGCCAACGTCCTGACTTTC
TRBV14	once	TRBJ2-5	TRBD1	CASSRDRGQETQYF	TGTGCCAGCAGCCGAGACAGGGGGCAAGAGACCCAGTACTTC
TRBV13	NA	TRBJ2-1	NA	CASSTTGNEQFF	TGTGCCAGCAGCACGACTGGCAATGAGCAGTTCTTC
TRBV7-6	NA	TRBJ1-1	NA	CASSSYNTEAFF	TGTGCCAGCAGCTCTTACAACACTGAAGCTTTCTTT
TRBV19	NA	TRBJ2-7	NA	CASSARGFSDVSYEQYF	TGTGCCAGTAGTGCCCGGGGATTCTCAGACGTCTCCTACGAGCAGTACTTC
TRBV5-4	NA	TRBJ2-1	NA	CASTEVGAHNEQFF	TGTGCCAGCACGGAGGTCGGGGCACACAATGAGCAGTTCTTC
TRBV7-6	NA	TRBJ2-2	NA	CASSLGVETGELFF	TGTGCCAGCAGCTTAGGGGTGGAGACCGGGGAGCTGTTTTTT
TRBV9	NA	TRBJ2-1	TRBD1	CASSATAGGARVGEQFF	TGTGCCAGCAGCGCAACTGCAGGGGGCGCGCGGGTGGGTGAGCAGTTCTTC
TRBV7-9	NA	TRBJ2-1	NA	CASSLDSEYNEQFF	TGTGCCAGCAGCTTAGATTCGGAATACAATGAGCAGTTCTTC
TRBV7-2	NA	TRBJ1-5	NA	CASSLHEGQGQPQHF	TGTGCCAGCAGCCTCCACGAAGGGCAGGGGCAGCCCCAGCATTTT
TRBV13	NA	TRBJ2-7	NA	CASSLGVSTYEQYF	TGTGCCAGCAGCTTAGGGGTATCCACCTACGAGCAGTACTTC
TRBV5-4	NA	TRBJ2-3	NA	CASSDHGNTDTQYF	TGTGCCAGCAGCGATCACGGAAACACAGATACGCAGTATTTT
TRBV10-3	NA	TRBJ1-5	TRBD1	CAISEVGTGGQPQHF	TGTGCCATCAGTGAGGTGGGGACAGGGGGTCAGCCCCAGCATTTT
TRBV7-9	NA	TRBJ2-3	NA	CASSYAQDTQYF	TGTGCCAGCAGCTACGCTCAAGATACGCAGTATTTT
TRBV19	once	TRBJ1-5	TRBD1	CASRDRGQVNQPQHF	TGTGCCAGTAGAGACAGGGGGCAGGTCAATCAGCCCCAGCATTTT
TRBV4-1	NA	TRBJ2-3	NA	CASSQDLYQATDTQYF	TGCGCCAGCAGCCAAGATCTTTACCAGGCCACAGATACGCAGTATTTT
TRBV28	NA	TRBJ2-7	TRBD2	CASSFELVAGTYEQYF	TGTGCCAGCAGTTTCGAGCTGGTAGCGGGGACCTACGAGCAGTACTTC
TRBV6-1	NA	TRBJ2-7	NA	CASSFGGSSYEQYF	TGTGCCAGCAGCTTCGGTGGTTCCTCCTACGAGCAGTACTTC
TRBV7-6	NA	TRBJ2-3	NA	CASSLSVRTDTQYF	TGTGCCAGCAGCTTAAGCGTCAGGACAGATACGCAGTATTTT
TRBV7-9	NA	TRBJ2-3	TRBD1	CASSQGQTDTQYF	TGTGCCAGCAGCCAGGGACAGACAGATACGCAGTATTTT
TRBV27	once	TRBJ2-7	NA	CASSLRGQIYEQYF	TGTGCCAGCAGTTTGAGGGGACAAATCTACGAGCAGTACTTC
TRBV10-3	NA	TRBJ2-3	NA	CAISESATDTQYF	TGTGCCATCAGTGAGTCGGCGACAGATACGCAGTATTTT
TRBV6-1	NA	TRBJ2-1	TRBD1	CASRGQTYNEQFF	TGTGCCAGCAGGGGACAGACCTACAATGAGCAGTTCTTC
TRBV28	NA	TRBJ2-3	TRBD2	CASSTSGRTDTQYF	TGTGCCAGCAGTACTAGCGGGAGGACAGATACGCAGTATTTT
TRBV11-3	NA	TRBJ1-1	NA	CASSLVRTPKAFF	TGTGCCAGCAGCTTAGTCAGGACTCCCAAAGCTTTCTTT